The T cell receptor (beta chain) described here comes from a study of blood T cell repertoires in COVID-19. Across the whole study: Both acute and convalescent COVID-19 samples were obtained from the United States, Italy and Spain. In each case, the material was cDNA or gDNA derived from T cells, B-cell-depleted T cells, or PBMCs.

Authors' analysis steps: From reference gene primer amplification, estimates of nucleated cell counts were derived. The table came from immunoSEQ multiplex PCR; TCRdb's copy has only in-frame clones and leaves some out. V, J and clone size derive from that table, while D and trimming were established from the DNA sequence. The data show 300,000 to 350,000 clones, with around 88% seen just once and 2.5% to 3% held by the top ten. Germline assignment: CDR1 SGHRS and CDR2 YFSETQ. This CDR3 has 16 residues. V lost 4 bases to trimming and J lost 0 bases, with 16 bases between them. This TCR derives from a man between 25 and 39 years old with active or convalescent COVID-19. Sequences were obtained from peripheral blood. The chain links TRBV5-1 to TRBJ1-2; TRBD1 is a possible D gene (6 bases). The CDR3 DNA is TGCGCCAGCAGCCCAACGACAGGCCCGACTAACTATGGCTACACCTTC. Protein sequence: CASSPTTGPTNYGYTF. The whole variable domain, remainder taken from reference TRBV5-1 and TRBJ1-2, is KAGVTQTPRYLIKTRGQQVTLSCSPISGHRSVSWYQQTPGQGLQFLFEYFSETQRNKGNFPGRFSGRQFSNSRSEMNVSTLELGDSALYLCASSPTTGPTNYGYTFGSGTRLTVV.